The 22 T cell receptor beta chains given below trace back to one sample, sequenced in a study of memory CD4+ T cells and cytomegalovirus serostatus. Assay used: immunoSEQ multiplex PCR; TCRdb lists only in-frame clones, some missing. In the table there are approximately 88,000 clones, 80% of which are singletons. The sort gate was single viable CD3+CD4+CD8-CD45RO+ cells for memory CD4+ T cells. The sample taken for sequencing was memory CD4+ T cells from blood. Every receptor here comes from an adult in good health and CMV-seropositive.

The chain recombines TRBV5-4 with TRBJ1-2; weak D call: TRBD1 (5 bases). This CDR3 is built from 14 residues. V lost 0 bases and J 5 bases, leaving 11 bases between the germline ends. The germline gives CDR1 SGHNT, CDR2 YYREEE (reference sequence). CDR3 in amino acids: CASSLGQGAYGYTF. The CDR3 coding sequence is TGTGCCAGCAGCTTGGGCCAGGGCGCGTATGGCTACACCTTC. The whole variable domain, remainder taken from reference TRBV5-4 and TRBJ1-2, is ETGVTQSPTHLIKTRGQQVTLRCSSQSGHNTVSWYQQALGQGPQFIFQYYREEENGRGNFPPRFSGLQFPNYSSELNVNALELDDSALYLCASSLGQGAYGYTFGSGTRLTVV.

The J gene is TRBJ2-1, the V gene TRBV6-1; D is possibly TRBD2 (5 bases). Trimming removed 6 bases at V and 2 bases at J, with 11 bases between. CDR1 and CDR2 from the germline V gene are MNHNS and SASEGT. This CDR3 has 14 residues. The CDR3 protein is CASRGVGPYNEQFF. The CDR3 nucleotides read TGTGCCAGCAGGGGAGTTGGCCCCTACAATGAGCAGTTCTTC.

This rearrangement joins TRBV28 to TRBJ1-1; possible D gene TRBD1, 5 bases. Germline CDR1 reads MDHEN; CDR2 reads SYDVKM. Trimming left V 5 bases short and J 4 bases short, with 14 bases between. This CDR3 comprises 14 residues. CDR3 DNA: TGTGCCAGCAGTCCTTTGACAGAGGGCACTGAAGCTTTCTTT. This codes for CASSPLTEGTEAFF.

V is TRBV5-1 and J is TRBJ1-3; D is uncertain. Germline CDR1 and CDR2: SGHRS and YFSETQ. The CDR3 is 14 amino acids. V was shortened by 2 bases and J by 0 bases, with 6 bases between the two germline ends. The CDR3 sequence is CASSFASSGNTIYF. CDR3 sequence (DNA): TGCGCCAGCAGCTTCGCGAGCTCTGGAAACACCATATATTTT.

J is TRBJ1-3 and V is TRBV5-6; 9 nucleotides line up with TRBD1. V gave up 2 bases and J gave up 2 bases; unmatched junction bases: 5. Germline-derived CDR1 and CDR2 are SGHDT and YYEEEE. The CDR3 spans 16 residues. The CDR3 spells CASSLTGQGPGNTIYF. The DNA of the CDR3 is TGTGCCAGCAGCTTAACGGGACAGGGCCCTGGAAACACCATATATTTT.

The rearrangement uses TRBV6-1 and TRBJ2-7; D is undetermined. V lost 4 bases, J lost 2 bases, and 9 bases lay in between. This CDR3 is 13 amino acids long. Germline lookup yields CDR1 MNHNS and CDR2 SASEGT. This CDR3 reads CASSVDGAYEQYF. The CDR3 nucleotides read TGTGCCAGCAGTGTAGATGGGGCCTACGAGCAGTACTTC.

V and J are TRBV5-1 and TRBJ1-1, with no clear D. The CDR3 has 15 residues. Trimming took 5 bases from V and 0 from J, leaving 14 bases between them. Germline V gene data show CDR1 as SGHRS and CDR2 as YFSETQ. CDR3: CASRPFTVMNTEAFF. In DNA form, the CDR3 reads TGCGCCAGCAGACCATTTACAGTAATGAACACTGAAGCTTTCTTT.

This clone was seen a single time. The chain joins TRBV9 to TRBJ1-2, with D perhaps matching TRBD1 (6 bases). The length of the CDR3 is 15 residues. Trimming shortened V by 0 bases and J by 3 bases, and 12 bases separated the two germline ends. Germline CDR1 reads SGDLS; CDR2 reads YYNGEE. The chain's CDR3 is CASSVEEGGHYGYTF. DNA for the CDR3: TGTGCCAGCAGCGTAGAGGAGGGGGGGCACTATGGCTACACCTTC.

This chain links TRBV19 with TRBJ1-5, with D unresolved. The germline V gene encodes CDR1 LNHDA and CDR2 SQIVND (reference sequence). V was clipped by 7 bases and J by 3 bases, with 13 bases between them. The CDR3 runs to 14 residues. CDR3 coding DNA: TGTGCCAGTAAGCGGAGGGAAGCCAATCAGCCCCAGCATTTT. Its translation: CASKRREANQPQHF.

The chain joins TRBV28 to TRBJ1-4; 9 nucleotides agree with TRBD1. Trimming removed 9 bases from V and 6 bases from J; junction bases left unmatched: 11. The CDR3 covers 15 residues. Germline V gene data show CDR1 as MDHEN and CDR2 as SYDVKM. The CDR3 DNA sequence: TGTGCCAGTAGGGATTCAACAGGGGGCGATGAAAAACTGTTTTTT. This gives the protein CASRDSTGGDEKLFF. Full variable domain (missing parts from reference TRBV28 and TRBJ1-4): DVKVTQSSRYLVKRTGEKVFLECVQDMDHENMFWYRQDPGLGLRLIYFSYDVKMKEKGDIPEGYSVSREKKERFSLILESASTNQTSMYLCASRDSTGGDEKLFFGSGTQLSVL.

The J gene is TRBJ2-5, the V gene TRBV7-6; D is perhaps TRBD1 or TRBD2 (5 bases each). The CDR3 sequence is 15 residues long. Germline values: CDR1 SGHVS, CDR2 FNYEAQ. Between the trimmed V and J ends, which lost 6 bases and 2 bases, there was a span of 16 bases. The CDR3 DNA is TGTGCCAGCAGTCCCGGGACCCGCAGGCAAGAGACCCAGTACTTC. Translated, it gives CASSPGTRRQETQYF.

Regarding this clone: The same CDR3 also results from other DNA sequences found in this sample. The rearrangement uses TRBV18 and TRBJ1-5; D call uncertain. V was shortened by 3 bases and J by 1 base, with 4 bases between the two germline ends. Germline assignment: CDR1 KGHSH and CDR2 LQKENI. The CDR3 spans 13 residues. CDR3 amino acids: CASSPESNQPQHF. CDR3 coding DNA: TGTGCCAGCTCACCTGAGAGCAATCAGCCCCAGCATTTT.

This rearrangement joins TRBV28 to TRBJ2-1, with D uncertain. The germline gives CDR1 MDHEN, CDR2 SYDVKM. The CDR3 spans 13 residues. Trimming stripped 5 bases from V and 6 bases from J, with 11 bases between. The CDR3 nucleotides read TGTGCCAGCAGTCCCGGCGTAGTCAATGAGCAGTTCTTC. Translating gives CASSPGVVNEQFF.

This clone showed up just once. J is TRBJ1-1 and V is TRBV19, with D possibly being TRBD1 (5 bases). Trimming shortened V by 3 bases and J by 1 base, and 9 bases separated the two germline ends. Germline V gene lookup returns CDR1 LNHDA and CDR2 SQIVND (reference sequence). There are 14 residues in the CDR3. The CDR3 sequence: CASSISRANTEAFF. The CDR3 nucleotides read TGTGCCAGTAGTATCTCCAGGGCGAACACTGAAGCTTTCTTT.

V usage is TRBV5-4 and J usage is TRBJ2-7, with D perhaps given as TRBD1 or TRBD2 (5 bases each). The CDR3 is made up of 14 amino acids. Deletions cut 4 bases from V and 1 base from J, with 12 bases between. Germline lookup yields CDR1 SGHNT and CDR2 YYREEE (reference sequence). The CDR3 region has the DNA TGTGCCAGCAGCACCCGGGACGGATCCTACGAGCAGTACTTC. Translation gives CASSTRDGSYEQYF.

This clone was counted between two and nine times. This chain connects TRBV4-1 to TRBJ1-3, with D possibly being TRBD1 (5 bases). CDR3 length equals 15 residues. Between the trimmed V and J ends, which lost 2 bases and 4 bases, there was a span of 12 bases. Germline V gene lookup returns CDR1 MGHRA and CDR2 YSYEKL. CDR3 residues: CASSQRGDLGNTIYF. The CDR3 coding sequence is TGCGCCAGCAGCCAACGGGGGGACTTGGGAAACACCATATATTTT.

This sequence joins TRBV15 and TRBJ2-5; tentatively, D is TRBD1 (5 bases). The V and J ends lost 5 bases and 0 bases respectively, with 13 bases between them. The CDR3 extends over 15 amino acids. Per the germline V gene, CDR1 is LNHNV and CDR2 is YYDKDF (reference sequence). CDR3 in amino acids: CATSPHGQDQETQYF. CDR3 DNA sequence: TGTGCCACCAGCCCTCATGGACAAGACCAAGAGACCCAGTACTTC. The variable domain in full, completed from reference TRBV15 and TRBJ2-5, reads DAMVIQNPRYQVTQFGKPVTLSCSQTLNHNVMYWYQQKSSQAPKLLFHYYDKDFNNEADTPDNFQSRRPNTSFCFLDIRSPGLGDTAMYLCATSPHGQDQETQYFGPGTRLLVL.

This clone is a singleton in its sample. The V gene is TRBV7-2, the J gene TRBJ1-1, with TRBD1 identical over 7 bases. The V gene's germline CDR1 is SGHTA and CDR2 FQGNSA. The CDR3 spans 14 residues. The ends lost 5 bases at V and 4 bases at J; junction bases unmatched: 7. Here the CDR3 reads CASSRQGGGTEAFF. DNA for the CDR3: TGTGCCAGCAGCCGACAGGGCGGGGGCACTGAAGCTTTCTTT.

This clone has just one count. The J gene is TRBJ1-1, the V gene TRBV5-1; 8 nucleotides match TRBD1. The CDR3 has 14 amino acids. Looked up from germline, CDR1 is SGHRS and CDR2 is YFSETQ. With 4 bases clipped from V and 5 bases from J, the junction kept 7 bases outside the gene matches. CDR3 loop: CASSRTTGVTEAFF. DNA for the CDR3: TGCGCCAGCAGCCGGACGACAGGGGTGACTGAAGCTTTCTTT.

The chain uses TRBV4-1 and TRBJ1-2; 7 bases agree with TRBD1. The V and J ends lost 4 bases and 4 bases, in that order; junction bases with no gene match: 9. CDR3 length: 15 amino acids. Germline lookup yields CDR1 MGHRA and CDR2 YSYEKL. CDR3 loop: CASSPEGGESYGYTF. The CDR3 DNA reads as TGCGCCAGCAGCCCCGAAGGGGGCGAGAGCTATGGCTACACCTTC.

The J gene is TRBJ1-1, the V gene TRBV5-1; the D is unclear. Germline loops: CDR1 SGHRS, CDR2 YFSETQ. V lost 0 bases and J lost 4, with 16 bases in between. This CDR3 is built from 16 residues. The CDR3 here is CASSLAGSALGTEAFF. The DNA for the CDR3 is TGCGCCAGCAGCTTGGCTGGGTCGGCGCTGGGCACTGAAGCTTTCTTT. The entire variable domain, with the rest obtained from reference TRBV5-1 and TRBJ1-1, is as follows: KAGVTQTPRYLIKTRGQQVTLSCSPISGHRSVSWYQQTPGQGLQFLFEYFSETQRNKGNFPGRFSGRQFSNSRSEMNVSTLELGDSALYLCASSLAGSALGTEAFFGQGTRLTVV.

The CDR3 DNA reads as TGTGCCAGCAGTGATGGGGCAGGGGGTGAAAAACTGTTTTTT. Protein: CASSDGAGGEKLFF. The genes are TRBV6-1 and TRBJ1-4, with 7 positions matching TRBD1. Germline assignment: CDR1 MNHNS and CDR2 SASEGT. CDR3 length: 14 amino acids. V trimming: 3 bases; J trimming: 7 bases; junction bases outside the gene matches: 5.